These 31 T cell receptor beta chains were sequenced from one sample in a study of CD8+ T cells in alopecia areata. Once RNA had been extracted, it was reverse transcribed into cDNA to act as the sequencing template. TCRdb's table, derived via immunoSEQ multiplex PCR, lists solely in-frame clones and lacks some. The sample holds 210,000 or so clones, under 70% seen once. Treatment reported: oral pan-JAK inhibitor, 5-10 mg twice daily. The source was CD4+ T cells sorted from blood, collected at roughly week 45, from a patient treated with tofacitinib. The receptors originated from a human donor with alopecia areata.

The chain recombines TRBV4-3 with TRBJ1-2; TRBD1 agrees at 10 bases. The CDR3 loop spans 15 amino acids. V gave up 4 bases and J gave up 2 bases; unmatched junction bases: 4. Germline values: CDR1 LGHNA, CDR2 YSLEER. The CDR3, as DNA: TGCGCCAGCAGCCGAGACAGGGGGCCCAACTATGGCTACACCTTC. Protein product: CASSRDRGPNYGYTF.

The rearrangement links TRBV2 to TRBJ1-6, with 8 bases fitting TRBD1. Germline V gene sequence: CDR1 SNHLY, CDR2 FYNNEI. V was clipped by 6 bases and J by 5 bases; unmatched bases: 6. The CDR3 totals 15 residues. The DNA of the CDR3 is TGTGCCAGCAGCGAACGGACAGGGCATAATTCACCCCTCCACTTT. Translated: CASSERTGHNSPLHF. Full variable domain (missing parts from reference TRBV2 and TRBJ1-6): EPEVTQTPSHQVTQMGQEVILRCVPISNHLYFYWYRQILGQKVEFLVSFYNNEISEKSEIFDDQFSVERPDGSNFTLKIRSTKLEDSAMYFCASSERTGHNSPLHFGNGTRLTVT.

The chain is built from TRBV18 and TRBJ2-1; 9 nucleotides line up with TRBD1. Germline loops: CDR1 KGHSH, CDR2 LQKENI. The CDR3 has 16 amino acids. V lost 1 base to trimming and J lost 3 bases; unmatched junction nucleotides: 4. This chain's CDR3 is CASSPQDRGGYNEQFF. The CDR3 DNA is TGTGCCAGCTCACCACAGGACAGGGGAGGCTACAATGAGCAGTTCTTC.

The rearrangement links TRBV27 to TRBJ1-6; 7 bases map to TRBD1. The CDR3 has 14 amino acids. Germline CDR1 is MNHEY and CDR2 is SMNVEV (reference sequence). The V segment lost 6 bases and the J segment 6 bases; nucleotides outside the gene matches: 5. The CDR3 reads CASSPGQINSPLHF. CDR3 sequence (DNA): TGTGCCAGCAGCCCGGGACAGATTAATTCACCCCTCCACTTT.

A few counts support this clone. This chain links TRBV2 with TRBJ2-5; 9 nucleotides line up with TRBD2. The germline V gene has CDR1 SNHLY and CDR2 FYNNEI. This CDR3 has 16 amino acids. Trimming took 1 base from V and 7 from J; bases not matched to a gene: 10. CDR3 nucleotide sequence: TGTGCCAGCAGTGAAGTGACTAGCGGTTCCAAGGGGACCCAGTACTTC. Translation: CASSEVTSGSKGTQYF.

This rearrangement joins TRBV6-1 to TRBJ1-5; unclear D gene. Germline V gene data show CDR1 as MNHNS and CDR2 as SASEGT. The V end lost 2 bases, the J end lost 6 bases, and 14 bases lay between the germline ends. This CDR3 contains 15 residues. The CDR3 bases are TGTGCCAGCAGTGAATTGGTTGGGGTGTCTCAGCCCCAGCATTTT. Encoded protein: CASSELVGVSQPQHF.

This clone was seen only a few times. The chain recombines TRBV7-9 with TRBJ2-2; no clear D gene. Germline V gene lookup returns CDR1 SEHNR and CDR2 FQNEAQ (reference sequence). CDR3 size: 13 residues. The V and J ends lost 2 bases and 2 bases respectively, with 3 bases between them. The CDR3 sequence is CASSLSNTGELFF. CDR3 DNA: TGTGCCAGCAGCTTAAGTAACACCGGGGAGCTGTTTTTT.

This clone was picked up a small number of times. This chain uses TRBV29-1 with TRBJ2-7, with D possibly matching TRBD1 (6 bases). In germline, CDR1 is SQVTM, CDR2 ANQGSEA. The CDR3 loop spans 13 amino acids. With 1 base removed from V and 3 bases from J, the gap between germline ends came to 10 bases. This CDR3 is CSVEGTAGYEQYF. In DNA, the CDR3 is TGCAGCGTTGAAGGGACAGCTGGCTACGAGCAGTACTTC.

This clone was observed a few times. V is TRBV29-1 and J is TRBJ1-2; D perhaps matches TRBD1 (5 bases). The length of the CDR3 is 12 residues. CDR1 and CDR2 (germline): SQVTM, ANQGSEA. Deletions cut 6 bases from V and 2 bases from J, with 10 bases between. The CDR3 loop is CSVRALNYGYTF. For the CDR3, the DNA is TGCAGCGTCAGGGCCCTGAACTATGGCTACACCTTC.

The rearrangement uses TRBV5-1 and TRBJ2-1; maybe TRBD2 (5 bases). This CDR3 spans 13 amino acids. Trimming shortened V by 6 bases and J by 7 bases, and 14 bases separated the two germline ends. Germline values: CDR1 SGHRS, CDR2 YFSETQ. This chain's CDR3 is CASTPGVGNEQFF. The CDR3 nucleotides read TGCGCCAGCACCCCCGGGGTGGGGAATGAGCAGTTCTTC.

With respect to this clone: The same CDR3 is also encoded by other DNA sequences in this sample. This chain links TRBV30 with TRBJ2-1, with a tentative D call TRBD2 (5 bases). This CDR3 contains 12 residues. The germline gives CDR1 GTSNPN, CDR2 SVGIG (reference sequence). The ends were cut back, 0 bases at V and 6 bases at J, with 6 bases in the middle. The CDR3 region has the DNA TGTGCCTGGAGTGTACGGGGCAATGAGCAGTTCTTC. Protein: CAWSVRGNEQFF.

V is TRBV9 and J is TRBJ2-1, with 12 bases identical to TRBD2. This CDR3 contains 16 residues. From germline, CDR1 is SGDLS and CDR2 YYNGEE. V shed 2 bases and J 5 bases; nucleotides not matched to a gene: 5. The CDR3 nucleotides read TGTGCCAGCAGCGTTGGAGGGACTAGCGGGCACAATGAGCAGTTCTTC. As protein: CASSVGGTSGHNEQFF. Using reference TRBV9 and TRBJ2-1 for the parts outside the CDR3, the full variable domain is DSGVTQTPKHLITATGQRVTLRCSPRSGDLSVYWYQQSLDQGLQFLIQYYNGEERAKGNILERFSAQQFPDLHSELNLSSLELGDSALYFCASSVGGTSGHNEQFFGPGTRLTVL.

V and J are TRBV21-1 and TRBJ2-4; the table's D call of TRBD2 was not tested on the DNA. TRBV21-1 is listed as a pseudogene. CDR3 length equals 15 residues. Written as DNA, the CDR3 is TGTGCCAGCAGGCGGCTAGCGGACCCCCAAAACATTCAGTACTTC. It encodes CASRRLADPQNIQYF.

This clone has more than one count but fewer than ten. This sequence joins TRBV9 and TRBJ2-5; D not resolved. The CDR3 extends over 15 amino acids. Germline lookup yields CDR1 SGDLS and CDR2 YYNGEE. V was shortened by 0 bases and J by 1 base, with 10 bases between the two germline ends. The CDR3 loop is CASSVESLPQETQYF. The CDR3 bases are TGTGCCAGCAGCGTAGAGTCCTTACCCCAAGAGACCCAGTACTTC.

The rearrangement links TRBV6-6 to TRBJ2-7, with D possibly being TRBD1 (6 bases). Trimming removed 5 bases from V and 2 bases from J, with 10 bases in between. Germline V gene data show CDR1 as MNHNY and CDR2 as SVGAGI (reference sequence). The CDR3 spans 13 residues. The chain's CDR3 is CASSPAGAYEQYF. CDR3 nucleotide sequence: TGTGCCAGCAGTCCAGCAGGGGCCTACGAGCAGTACTTC.

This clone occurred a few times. As DNA, the CDR3 is TGCGCCAGCAGCTTTGTAGCGGAGAACACTGAAGCTTTCTTT. It is translated as CASSFVAENTEAFF. The chain employs TRBV5-1 and TRBJ1-1, with D unclear. Germline loops: CDR1 SGHRS, CDR2 YFSETQ. The CDR3 contains 14 residues. Trimming pared 2 bases from V and 1 base from J, leaving 9 bases between.

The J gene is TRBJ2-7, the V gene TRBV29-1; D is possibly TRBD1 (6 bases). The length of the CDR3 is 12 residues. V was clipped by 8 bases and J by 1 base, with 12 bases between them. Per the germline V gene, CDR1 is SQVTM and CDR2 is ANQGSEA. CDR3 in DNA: TGCAGCTTCACCCAGGGGTCCTACGAGCAGTACTTC. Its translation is CSFTQGSYEQYF.

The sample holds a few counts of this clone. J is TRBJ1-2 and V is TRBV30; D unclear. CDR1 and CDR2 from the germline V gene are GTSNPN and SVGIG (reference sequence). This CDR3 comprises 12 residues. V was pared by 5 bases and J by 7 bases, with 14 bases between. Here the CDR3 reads CAWGKDLFGYTF. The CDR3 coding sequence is TGTGCCTGGGGGAAGGACCTCTTTGGCTACACCTTC.

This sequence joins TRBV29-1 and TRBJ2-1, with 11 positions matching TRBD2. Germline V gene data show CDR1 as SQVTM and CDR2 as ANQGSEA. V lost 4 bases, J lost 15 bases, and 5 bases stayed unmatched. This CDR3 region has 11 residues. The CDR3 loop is CSVGIAGGWFF. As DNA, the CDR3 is TGCAGCGTTGGTATAGCGGGGGGGTGGTTCTTC.

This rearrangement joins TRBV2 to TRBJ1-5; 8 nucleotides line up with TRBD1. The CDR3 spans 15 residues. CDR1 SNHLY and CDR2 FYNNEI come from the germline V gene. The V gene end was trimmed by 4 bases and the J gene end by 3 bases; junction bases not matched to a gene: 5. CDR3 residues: CASSGQGANNQPQHF. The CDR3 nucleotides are TGTGCCAGCAGTGGGCAGGGGGCCAACAATCAGCCCCAGCATTTT.

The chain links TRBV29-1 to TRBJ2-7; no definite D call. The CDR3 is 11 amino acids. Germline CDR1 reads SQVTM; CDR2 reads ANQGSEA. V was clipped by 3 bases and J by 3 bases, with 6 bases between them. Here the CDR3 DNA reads TGCAGCGTTGACACCGACTACGAGCAGTACTTC. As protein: CSVDTDYEQYF.

CDR3 amino acids: CSVSMGGYQPQHF. The CDR3 DNA reads TGCAGCGTTTCGATGGGGGGCTATCAGCCCCAGCATTTT. The chain combines TRBV29-1 with TRBJ1-5, with D maybe TRBD1 (6 bases). The CDR3 loop spans 13 amino acids. The germline gives CDR1 SQVTM, CDR2 ANQGSEA. Trimming pared 5 bases from V and 5 bases from J, leaving 13 bases between.

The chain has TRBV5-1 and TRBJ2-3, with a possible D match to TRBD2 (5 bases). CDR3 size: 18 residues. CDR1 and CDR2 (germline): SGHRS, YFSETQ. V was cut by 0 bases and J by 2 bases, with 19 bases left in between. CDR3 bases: TGCGCCAGCAGCTTGGTCCTTCGGGGAACCAAGTCCACAGATACGCAGTATTTT. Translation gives CASSLVLRGTKSTDTQYF.

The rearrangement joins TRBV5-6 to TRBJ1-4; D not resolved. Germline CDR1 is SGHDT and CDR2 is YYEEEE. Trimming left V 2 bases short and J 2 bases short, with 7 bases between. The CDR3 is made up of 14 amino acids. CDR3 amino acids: CASSFGETNEKLFF. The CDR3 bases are TGTGCCAGCAGCTTTGGGGAGACTAATGAAAAACTGTTTTTT.

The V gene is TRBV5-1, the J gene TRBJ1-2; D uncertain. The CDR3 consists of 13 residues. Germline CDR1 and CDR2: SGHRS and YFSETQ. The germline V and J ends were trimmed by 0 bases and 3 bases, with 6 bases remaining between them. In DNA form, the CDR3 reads TGCGCCAGCAGCTTGGGGTCGGACTATGGCTACACCTTC. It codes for CASSLGSDYGYTF.

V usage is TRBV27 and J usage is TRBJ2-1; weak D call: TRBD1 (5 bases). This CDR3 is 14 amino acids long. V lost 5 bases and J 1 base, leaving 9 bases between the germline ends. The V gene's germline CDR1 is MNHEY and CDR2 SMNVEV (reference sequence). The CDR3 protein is CASSGAQSYNEQFF. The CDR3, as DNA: TGTGCCAGCAGTGGGGCACAGTCCTACAATGAGCAGTTCTTC.

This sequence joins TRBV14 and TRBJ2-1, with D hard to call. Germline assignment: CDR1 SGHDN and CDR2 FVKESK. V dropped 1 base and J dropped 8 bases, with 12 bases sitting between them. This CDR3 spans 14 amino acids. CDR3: CASSQGTPRYEQFF. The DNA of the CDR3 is TGTGCCAGCAGCCAAGGAACGCCTCGCTATGAGCAGTTCTTC.

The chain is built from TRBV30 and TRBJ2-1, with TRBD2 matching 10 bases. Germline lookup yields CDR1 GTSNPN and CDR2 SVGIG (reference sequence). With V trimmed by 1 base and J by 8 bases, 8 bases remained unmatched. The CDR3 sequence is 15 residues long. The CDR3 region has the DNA TGTGCCTGGAGTGAAGGTCTAGCGGGGGTGTATGAGCAGTTCTTC. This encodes CAWSEGLAGVYEQFF.

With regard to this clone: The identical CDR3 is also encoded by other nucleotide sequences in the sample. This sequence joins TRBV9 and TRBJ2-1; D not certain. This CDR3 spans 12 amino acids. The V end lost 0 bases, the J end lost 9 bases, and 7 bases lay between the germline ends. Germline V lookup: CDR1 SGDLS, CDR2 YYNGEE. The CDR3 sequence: CASSVAIGEQFF. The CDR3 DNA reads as TGTGCCAGCAGCGTAGCGATTGGTGAGCAGTTCTTC.

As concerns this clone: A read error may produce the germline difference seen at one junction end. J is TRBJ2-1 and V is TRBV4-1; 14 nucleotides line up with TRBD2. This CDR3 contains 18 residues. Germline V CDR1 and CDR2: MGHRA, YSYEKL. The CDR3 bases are TGCGCCGGCAGTTCCCATACGACTAGCGGGGGGGCCTACAATGAGCAGTTCTTC. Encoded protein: CAGSSHTTSGGAYNEQFF.

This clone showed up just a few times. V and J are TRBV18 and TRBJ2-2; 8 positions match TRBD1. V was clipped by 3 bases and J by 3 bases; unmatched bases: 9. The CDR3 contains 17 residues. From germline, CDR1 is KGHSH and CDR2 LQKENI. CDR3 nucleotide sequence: TGTGCCAGCTCACCGTACACAGGGGGTGCGGACACCGGGGAGCTGTTTTTT. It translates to CASSPYTGGADTGELFF.